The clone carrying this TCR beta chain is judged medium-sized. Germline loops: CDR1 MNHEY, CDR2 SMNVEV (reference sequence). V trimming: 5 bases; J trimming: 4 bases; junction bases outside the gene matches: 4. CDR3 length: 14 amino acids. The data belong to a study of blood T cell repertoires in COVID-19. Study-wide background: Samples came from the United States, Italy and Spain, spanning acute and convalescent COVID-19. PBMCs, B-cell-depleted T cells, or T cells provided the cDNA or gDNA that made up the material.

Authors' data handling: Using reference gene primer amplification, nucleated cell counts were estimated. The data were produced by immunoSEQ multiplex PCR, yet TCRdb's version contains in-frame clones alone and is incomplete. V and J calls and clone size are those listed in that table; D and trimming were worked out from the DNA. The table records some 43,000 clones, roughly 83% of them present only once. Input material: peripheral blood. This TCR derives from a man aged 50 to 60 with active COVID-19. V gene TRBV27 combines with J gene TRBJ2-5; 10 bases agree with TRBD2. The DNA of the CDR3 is TGTGCCAGCAGTCAGCGGGGGGGCGGAGAGACCCAGTACTTC. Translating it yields CASSQRGGGETQYF.